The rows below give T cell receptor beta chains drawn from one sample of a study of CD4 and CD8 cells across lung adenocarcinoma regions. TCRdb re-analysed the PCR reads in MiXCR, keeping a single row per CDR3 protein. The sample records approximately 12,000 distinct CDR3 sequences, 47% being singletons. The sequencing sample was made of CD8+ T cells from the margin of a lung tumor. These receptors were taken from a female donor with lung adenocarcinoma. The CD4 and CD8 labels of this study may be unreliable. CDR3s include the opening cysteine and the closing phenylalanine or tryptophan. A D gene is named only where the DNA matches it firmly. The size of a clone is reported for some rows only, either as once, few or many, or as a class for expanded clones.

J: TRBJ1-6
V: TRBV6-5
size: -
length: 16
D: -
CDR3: CASSYDSQGYNSPLHF
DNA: TGTGCCAGCAGTTACGACAGCCAAGGGTATAATTCACCCCTCCACTTT

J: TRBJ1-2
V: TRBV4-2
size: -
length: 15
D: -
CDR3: CASSHPRQTNYGYTF
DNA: TGTGCCAGCAGCCACCCGAGGCAGACTAACTATGGCTACACCTTC

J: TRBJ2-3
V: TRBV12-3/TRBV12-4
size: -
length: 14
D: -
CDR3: CARIGLPNPDTQYF
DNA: TGTGCCAGGATCGGTCTGCCTAACCCAGATACGCAGTACTTT

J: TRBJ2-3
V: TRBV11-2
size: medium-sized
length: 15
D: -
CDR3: CASSLGSGGDDTQYF
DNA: TGTGCCAGCAGCTTAGGTTCAGGCGGGGATGATACGCAGTATTTT

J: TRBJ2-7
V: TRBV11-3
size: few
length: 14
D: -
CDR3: CASSLGTGPSEQYF
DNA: TGTGCCAGCAGCTTAGGCACTGGGCCGTCCGAGCAGTACTTC

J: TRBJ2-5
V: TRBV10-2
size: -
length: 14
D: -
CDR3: CAGQGGQAQETQYF
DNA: TGTGCGGGTCAGGGGGGCCAGGCCCAAGAGACCCAGTACTTC

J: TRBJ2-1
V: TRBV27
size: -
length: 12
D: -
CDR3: CASRSPYNEQFF
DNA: TGTGCCAGCAGGTCCCCCTACAATGAGCAGTTCTTC

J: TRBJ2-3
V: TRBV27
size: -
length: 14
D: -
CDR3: CARSVGRFTDTQYF
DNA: TGTGCGAGGAGCGTGGGCCGGTTCACAGATACGCAGTACTTT

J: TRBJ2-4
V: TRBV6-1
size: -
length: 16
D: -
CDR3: CASSPSGQSAKDTQYF
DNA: TGTGCCAGCAGCCCCTCGGGGCAGTCAGCCAAAGACACGCAGTACTTC

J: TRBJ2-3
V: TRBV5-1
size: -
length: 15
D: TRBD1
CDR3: CASSLGQGVRDTQYF
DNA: TGCGCCAGCAGCTTAGGCCAGGGGGTCCGAGATACGCAGTATTTT

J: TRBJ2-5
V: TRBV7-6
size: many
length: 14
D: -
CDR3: CASSPFLWGETQYF
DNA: TGTGCCAGCAGCCCATTTCTATGGGGGGAGACCCAGTACTTC

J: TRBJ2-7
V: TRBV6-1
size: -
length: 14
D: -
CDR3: CASTRLTSSYEQYF
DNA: TGTGCCAGCACCCGCTTGACTTCCTCCTACGAGCAGTACTTC

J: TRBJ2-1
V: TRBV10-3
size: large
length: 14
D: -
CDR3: CAISAGQSNNEQFF
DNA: TGTGCCATCAGTGCGGGACAATCAAACAATGAGCAGTTCTTC

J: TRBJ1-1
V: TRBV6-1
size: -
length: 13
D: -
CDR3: CASTMGPGTEAFF
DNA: TGTGCCAGCACCATGGGGCCCGGCACTGAAGCTTTCTTT

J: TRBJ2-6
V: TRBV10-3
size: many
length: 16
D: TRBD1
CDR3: CAIPQGPISGANVLTF
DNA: TGTGCCATCCCACAGGGGCCCATCTCTGGGGCCAACGTCCTGACTTTC

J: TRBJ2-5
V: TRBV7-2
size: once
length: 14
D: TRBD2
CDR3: CASSGGDGPNTQYF
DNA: TGTGCCAGCAGCGGGGGGGACGGCCCAAACACCCAGTACTTC

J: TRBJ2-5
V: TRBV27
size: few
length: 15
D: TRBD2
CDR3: CASSWGTSGQETQYF
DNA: TGTGCCAGCAGTTGGGGGACTAGCGGACAAGAGACCCAGTACTTC

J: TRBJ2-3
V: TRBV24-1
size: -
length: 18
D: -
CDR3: CATSDAYAWGTPVGTQYF
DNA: TGTGCCACCAGTGACGCGTATGCATGGGGAACCCCGGTGGGTACGCAGTATTTT

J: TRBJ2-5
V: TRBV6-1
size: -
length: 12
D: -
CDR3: CASRARGETQYF
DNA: TGTGCCAGCAGAGCCCGAGGAGAGACCCAGTACTTC

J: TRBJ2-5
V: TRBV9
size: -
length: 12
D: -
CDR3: CASSSSKETQYF
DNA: TGTGCCAGCAGCTCTAGCAAAGAGACCCAGTACTTC

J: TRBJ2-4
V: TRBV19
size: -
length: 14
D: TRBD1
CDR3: CASSQQGTNSPLHF
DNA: TGTGCCAGTAGCCAACAGGGGACCAATTCACCCCTCCACTTC

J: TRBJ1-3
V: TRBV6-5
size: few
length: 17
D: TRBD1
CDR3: CASSYYPRGSSGNTIYF
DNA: TGTGCCAGCAGTTACTACCCCAGGGGGAGCTCTGGAAACACCATATATTTT

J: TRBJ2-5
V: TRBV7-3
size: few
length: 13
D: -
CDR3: CASSPDGLGTQYF
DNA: TGTGCCAGCAGCCCCGACGGGTTGGGGACCCAGTACTTC

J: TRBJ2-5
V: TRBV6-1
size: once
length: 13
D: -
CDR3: CASRRTAWGTQYF
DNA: TGTGCCAGCAGGAGGACGGCGTGGGGGACCCAGTACTTC

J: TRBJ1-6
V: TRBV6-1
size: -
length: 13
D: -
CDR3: CASSEALDSPLHF
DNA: TGTGCCAGCAGTGAAGCACTAGATTCACCCCTCCACTTT

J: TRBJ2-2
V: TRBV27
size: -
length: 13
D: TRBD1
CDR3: CASTRTGSDALYF
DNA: TGTGCCAGCACCAGGACAGGGTCCGATGCGCTGTATTTT

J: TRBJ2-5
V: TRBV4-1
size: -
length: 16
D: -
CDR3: CASSQARGAGQETQYF
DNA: TGCGCCAGCAGCCAGGCGAGAGGGGCGGGCCAAGAGACCCAGTACTTC

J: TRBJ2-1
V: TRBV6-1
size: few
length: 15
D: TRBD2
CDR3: CASSEETSGIWEQFF
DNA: TGTGCCAGCAGTGAAGAGACTAGCGGGATATGGGAGCAGTTCTTC

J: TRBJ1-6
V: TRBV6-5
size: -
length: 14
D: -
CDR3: CASSYSSSDSPLHF
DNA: TGTGCCAGCAGTTACTCGTCGTCAGATTCACCCCTCCACTTT

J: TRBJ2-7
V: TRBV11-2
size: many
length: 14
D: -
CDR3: CASSFYSGTYEQYF
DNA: TGTGCCAGCAGCTTTTACAGCGGTACCTACGAGCAGTACTTC

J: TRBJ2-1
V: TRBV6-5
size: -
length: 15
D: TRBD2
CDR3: CASRFSGTSGDTQFF
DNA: TGTGCCAGCAGATTCTCCGGGACTAGCGGCGATACGCAGTTCTTC

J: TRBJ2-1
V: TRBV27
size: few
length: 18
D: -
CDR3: CASSRSGRIGWSYNEQFF
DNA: TGTGCCAGCAGTCGATCAGGACGTATCGGGTGGTCCTACAATGAGCAGTTCTTC

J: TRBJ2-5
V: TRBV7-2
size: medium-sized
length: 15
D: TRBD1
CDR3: CASTPRTGNSETQYF
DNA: TGTGCCAGCACCCCCCGGACAGGGAATTCAGAGACCCAGTACTTC

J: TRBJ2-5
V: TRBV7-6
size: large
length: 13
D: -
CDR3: CASSLGVEETQYF
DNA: TGTGCCAGCAGCTTAGGGGTGGAAGAGACCCAGTACTTC

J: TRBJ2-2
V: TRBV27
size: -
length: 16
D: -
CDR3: CASSFRWTANTGELFF
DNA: TGTGCCAGCAGTTTCCGGTGGACAGCGAACACCGGGGAGCTGTTTTTT

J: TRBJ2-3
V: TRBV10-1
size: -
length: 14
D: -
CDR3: CASSECTLRDTQYF
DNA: TGCGCCAGCAGTGAGTGCACTCTCCGAGATACCCAGTATTTC

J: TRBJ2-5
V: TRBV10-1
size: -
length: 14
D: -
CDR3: CASSRARGQETQYF
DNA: TGCGCCAGCAGTAGGGCCCGTGGACAAGAGACCCAGTACTTC

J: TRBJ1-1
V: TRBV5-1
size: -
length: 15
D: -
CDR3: CASSLGGGTNTEAFF
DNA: TGCGCCAGCAGCTTGGGGGGGGGAACGAACACTGAAGCTTTCTTT

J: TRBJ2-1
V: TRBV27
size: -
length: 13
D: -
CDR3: CASSTTGTGEQFF
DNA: TGTGCCAGCAGTACCACAGGTACCGGTGAGCAGTTTTTC

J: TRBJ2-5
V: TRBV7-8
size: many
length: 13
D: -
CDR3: CASSTSLYNEQYF
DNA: TGTGCCAGCAGTACCAGTCTCTACAATGAGCAGTACTTC

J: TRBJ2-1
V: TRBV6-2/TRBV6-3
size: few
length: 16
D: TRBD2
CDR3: CASSPRGSGRSNEQFF
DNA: TGTGCCAGCAGTCCCCGCGGTAGCGGGAGATCCAATGAGCAGTTCTTC

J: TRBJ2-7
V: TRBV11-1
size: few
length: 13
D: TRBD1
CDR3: CASSMDRGHEQYF
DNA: TGTGCCAGCAGCATGGACAGGGGCCACGAGCAGTACTTC

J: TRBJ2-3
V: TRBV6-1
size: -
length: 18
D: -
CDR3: CASSIPGLGGGDTDTQYF
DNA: TGTGCCAGCAGCATACCGGGGCTAGGGGGGGGAGACACAGATACGCAGTATTTT

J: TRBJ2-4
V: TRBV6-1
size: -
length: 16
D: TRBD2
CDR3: CASSRPGGGAKNVQYF
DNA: TGTGCCAGCAGTCGGCCGGGCGGGGGGGCCAAAAATGTTCAGTACTTC

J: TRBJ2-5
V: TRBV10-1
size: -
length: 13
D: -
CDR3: CASSEGTQETQYF
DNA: TGCGCCAGCAGTGAGGGGACTCAAGAGACCCAGTACTTC

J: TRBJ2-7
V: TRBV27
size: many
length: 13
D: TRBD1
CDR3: CASSLAGGYEQYF
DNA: TGTGCCAGCAGTTTAGCAGGGGGCTACGAGCAGTACTTC

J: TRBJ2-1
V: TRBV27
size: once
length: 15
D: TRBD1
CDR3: CASSSPGQGLNEQFF
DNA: TGTGCCAGCAGTTCGCCGGGACAGGGGCTCAATGAGCAGTTCTTC

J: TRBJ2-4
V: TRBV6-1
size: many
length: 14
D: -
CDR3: CASSPHQEGNIQYF
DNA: TGTGCCAGCAGTCCTCATCAGGAAGGAAACATTCAGTACTTC

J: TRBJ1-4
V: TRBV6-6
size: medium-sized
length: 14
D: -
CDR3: CASSYSDRNEKLFF
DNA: TGTGCCAGCAGTTACTCCGACAGGAATGAAAAACTGTTTTTT

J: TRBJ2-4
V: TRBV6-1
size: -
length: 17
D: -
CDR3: CASSRRLARGSKNIQYF
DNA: TGTGCCAGCAGCCGCCGACTGGCGCGGGGATCCAAAAACATTCAGTACTTC

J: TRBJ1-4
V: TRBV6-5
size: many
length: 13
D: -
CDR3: CASSYAQGEKLFF
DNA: TGTGCCAGCAGTTACGCCCAGGGGGAAAAACTGTTTTTT

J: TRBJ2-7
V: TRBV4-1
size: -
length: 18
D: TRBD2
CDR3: CASSQAGVGGGGTDTQYF
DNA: TGCGCCAGCAGCCAAGCGGGGGTCGGCGGGGGTGGCACAGATACGCAGTACTTC